These 18 T cell receptor beta chains share one sample of origin, sequenced in a study of CD8 T cells in ankylosing spondylitis. The antigens these receptors bind are not known. MiXCR was run by TCRdb on the 5' RACE reads, yielding one entry per CDR3 protein. The profile covers 750,000 to 850,000 distinct CDR3 sequences, with around 11% appearing a single time and approximately 0.51% taken by the ten largest. Broader study findings: What seemed typical of ankylosing spondylitis blood was a TCR beta motif built from several highly homologous variants.

Material: blood, either unsorted or a sorted T cell fraction (not recorded which). The receptors originated from a male donor with ankylosing spondylitis.

Turning to this clonotype: At one of its ends the junction is not consistent with the germline gene, which may arise from a read error. The chain recombines TRBV20-1 with TRBJ2-4, with D tentatively TRBD1 (5 bases). CDR1 and CDR2 (germline): DFQATT, SNEGSKA (reference sequence). CDR3 size: 14 residues. The CDR3 DNA reads TGCAGTGCTGGAGAGGACCTGGGGCAAAACATTCAGTACTTC. Protein sequence: CSAGEDLGQNIQYF.

This sequence joins TRBV5-1 and TRBJ2-7; D remains unclear. Germline CDR1 SGHRS, CDR2 YFSETQ. Trimming left V 4 bases short and J 6 bases short, with 17 bases between. This CDR3 comprises 14 residues. DNA of the CDR3: TGCGCCAGCAGCCCCTCTCCCCCAGTACGCGAGCAGTACTTC. Its translation: CASSPSPPVREQYF.

This clonotype was recorded a few times. The chain is built from TRBV4-3 and TRBJ2-7; D remains unclear. The CDR3 totals 16 residues. Trimming removed 0 bases at V and 2 bases at J, with 14 bases between. CDR1 is LGHNA and CDR2 is YSLEER in the germline V gene. The CDR3 reads CASSQDQRRDTYEQYF. CDR3 DNA sequence: TGCGCCAGCAGCCAAGATCAGAGAAGGGATACCTACGAGCAGTACTTC.

The table lists this clonotype with many counts. The V and J genes are TRBV4-3 and TRBJ1-5; TRBD1 might be the D (5 bases). V was pared by 1 base and J by 5 bases, with 6 bases between. Germline assignment: CDR1 LGHNA and CDR2 YSLEER. There are 13 residues in the CDR3. DNA for the CDR3: TGCGCCAGCAGCCAAGTACAGGATCAGCCCCAGCATTTT. Its protein product is CASSQVQDQPQHF.

This clonotype occurred a few times. This chain joins TRBV20-1 and TRBJ2-1; D call uncertain. V gave up 6 bases and J gave up 8 bases, with 14 bases separating them. CDR1 is DFQATT and CDR2 is SNEGSKA in the germline V gene (reference sequence). The CDR3 loop spans 12 amino acids. CDR3 residues: CSATDGPDEQFF. The DNA for the CDR3 is TGCAGTGCCACTGACGGGCCCGATGAGCAGTTCTTC.

This chain joins TRBV7-9 and TRBJ1-1; perhaps TRBD1 as D (6 bases). V was clipped by 4 bases and J by 7 bases, with 16 bases between them. Germline CDR1 reads SEHNR; CDR2 reads FQNEAQ (reference sequence). The CDR3 sequence is 14 residues long. The CDR3 region is CASSSDRGSNEAFF. The CDR3 DNA reads TGTGCCAGCAGCTCGGACAGAGGCTCCAATGAAGCTTTCTTT.

This rearrangement joins TRBV20-1 to TRBJ2-1; 8 positions match TRBD1. CDR1 and CDR2 (germline): DFQATT, SNEGSKA (reference sequence). The CDR3 has 16 residues. With 1 base clipped from V and 0 bases from J, the junction kept 5 bases outside the gene matches. The chain's CDR3 is CSARGRGTGSYNEQFF. The CDR3 DNA reads TGCAGTGCTAGAGGCCGCGGGACAGGCTCCTACAATGAGCAGTTCTTC.

This clonotype was detected a few times. The V gene is TRBV4-3, the J gene TRBJ2-3, with 7 positions matching TRBD2. The ends lost 0 bases at V and 2 bases at J; junction bases unmatched: 5. From germline, CDR1 is LGHNA and CDR2 YSLEER. The length of the CDR3 is 16 residues. This CDR3 reads CASSQEGGSPTDTQYF. CDR3 nucleotide sequence: TGCGCCAGCAGCCAAGAGGGAGGGTCACCCACAGATACGCAGTATTTT.

The V gene is TRBV28, the J gene TRBJ2-3; D not resolved. Trimming stripped 5 bases from V and 2 bases from J, with 8 bases between. CDR3 length: 13 residues. Looked up from germline, CDR1 is MDHEN and CDR2 is SYDVKM. In nucleotides, the CDR3 is TGTGCCAGCAGTCACGGATACACAGATACGCAGTATTTT. Residues: CASSHGYTDTQYF.

This clonotype was seen a handful of times. This chain links TRBV2 with TRBJ2-5; 7 bases fit TRBD2. V shed 8 bases and J 5 bases; nucleotides not matched to a gene: 14. CDR1 SNHLY and CDR2 FYNNEI come from the germline V gene. This CDR3 is 15 amino acids long. Here the CDR3 reads CASVPVGGRGETQYF. In nucleotides, the CDR3 is TGTGCCAGCGTCCCGGTCGGCGGGAGAGGGGAGACCCAGTACTTC.

The chain links TRBV29-1 to TRBJ2-5; either TRBD1 or TRBD2 may fit D (5 bases each). This CDR3 comprises 12 residues. Germline CDR1 SQVTM, CDR2 ANQGSEA. Trimming took off 7 bases at V and 5 bases at J, with 14 bases between the two ends. The CDR3 here is CSGLGRGETQYF. The DNA for the CDR3 is TGCAGCGGCTTGGGACGAGGGGAGACCCAGTACTTC.

V and J are TRBV28 and TRBJ2-1, with 10 bases identical to TRBD2. The CDR3 loop spans 15 amino acids. V lost 2 bases and J lost 8; bases outside the gene matches: 6. Germline CDR1 and CDR2: MDHEN and SYDVKM. CDR3 protein: CASSLRTSGLHEQFF. The CDR3 region has the DNA TGTGCCAGCAGTTTAAGGACTAGCGGTCTTCATGAGCAGTTCTTC.

This clonotype was detected only a few times. This rearrangement joins TRBV5-1 to TRBJ1-1; 10 nucleotides align to TRBD1. Losses at the gene ends were 7 bases for V and 5 bases for J; bases not matched to a gene: 8. The CDR3 covers 14 residues. The V gene's germline CDR1 is SGHRS and CDR2 YFSETQ. The DNA of the CDR3 is TGCGCCAGCGGACCCGGGACAGGGGAAACTGAAGCTTTCTTT. Protein product: CASGPGTGETEAFF.

The chain links TRBV7-9 to TRBJ2-3; D gene uncertain. Trimming cost V 5 bases and J 3 bases, with 21 bases left between them. In germline, CDR1 is SEHNR, CDR2 FQNEAQ (reference sequence). The length of the CDR3 is 17 residues. Here the CDR3 DNA reads TGTGCCAGCAGCCCGTTGGGTCTCGCGAAAGGGACAGATACGCAGTATTTT. Translation: CASSPLGLAKGTDTQYF.

V gene TRBV7-2 combines with J gene TRBJ2-3; 8 nucleotides agree with TRBD1. Unmatched junction bases numbered 10, after V lost 7 bases and J lost 4 bases. CDR3 length: 15 amino acids. Per the germline V gene, CDR1 is SGHTA and CDR2 is FQGNSA. The chain's CDR3 is CASNYRAGGADTQYF. CDR3 DNA sequence: TGTGCCAGCAACTACAGGGCAGGGGGCGCAGATACGCAGTATTTT.

This clonotype appeared a few times. The chain has TRBV27 and TRBJ2-7; D is ambiguous. The CDR3 runs 16 residues. Trimming removed 6 bases from V and 3 bases from J, with 21 bases in between. Germline V lookup: CDR1 MNHEY, CDR2 SMNVEV (reference sequence). This CDR3 reads CASSLRAPREIYEQYF. The CDR3 region has the DNA TGTGCCAGCAGCCTTCGGGCCCCCCGAGAGATCTACGAGCAGTACTTC.

In this sample, this clonotype turned up many times. J is TRBJ1-5 and V is TRBV12-3 or TRBV12-4; weak D call: TRBD1 (6 bases). The CDR3 is made up of 14 amino acids. The V end lost 6 bases, the J end lost 0 bases, and 9 bases lay between the germline ends. CDR3 nucleotide sequence: TGTGCCAGCAGGTCGGGACATAGCAATCAGCCCCAGCATTTT. It yields the protein CASRSGHSNQPQHF.

This sequence joins TRBV5-1 and TRBJ2-5; weak D call: TRBD1 (5 bases). There are 14 residues in the CDR3. Per germline, CDR1 SGHRS and CDR2 YFSETQ. Between the trimmed V and J ends, which lost 1 base and 6 bases, there was a span of 13 bases. The chain's CDR3 is CASSLLQDPQTQYF. In nucleotides, the CDR3 is TGCGCCAGCAGCTTGTTACAGGATCCCCAGACCCAGTACTTC.